This record covers a single TCR beta chain. Antigen: not known. The CDR3 has 17 amino acids. Trimming took off 2 bases at V and 4 bases at J, with 21 bases between the two ends. CDR1 and CDR2 (germline): MNHNS, SASEGT. Sequencing was performed with immunoSEQ multiplex PCR; in TCRdb, only in-frame clones are kept and a portion is missing. The table has over 2,000,000 clones, just over 90% seen once. Terminally differentiated effector memory CD45RA+ cells were excluded by CCR7 positive selection of CD45RO-negative cells. The study enrolled healthy HIV-negative adults without recent acute infections or vaccinations as donors. The sample comes from a study of shared clonotypes between healthy human individuals. Study at large: Serving as donors were two women and three men, whose ages spanned 18 to 49.

The study's findings and limits: Sampling was confined to blood; repertoires within tissues likely differ. Richness estimates generally favored naive over memory subsets.

This receptor was obtained from a man in his late teens or twenties in good health. Some clones in this sample may be carry-over from other donors' samples. The sample comprised naive CD8+ T cells from PBMCs. This chain connects TRBV6-1 to TRBJ2-7, with D perhaps being TRBD1 or TRBD2 (5 bases each). The CDR3 reads CASSESAGWQGPYEQYF. The DNA of the CDR3 is TGTGCCAGCAGTGAAAGTGCGGGTTGGCAGGGTCCGTACGAGCAGTACTTC.